Included here is one TCR beta chain sequence, with context. Its antigen is currently unknown. A read error may produce the germline difference seen at one junction end. The CDR3 is 14 amino acids. The germline V gene encodes CDR1 GTSNPN and CDR2 SVGIG (reference sequence). The data stem from a study of spatial heterogeneity in lung cancer. Study-level background: Fewer alpha-chain than beta-chain sequences were consistently detected.

Study observations and caveats: Tumoral mutation counts were tracked by counts of expanded intratumoral alpha and beta TCRs.

Documented time point: sample taken at primary tumor resection. TCRdb reanalysed the 5' RACE reads using MiXCR and keeps one entry per CDR3 protein. Of some 15,000 distinct CDR3 sequences listed, approximately 7.4% are singletons. This sequence joins TRBV30 and TRBJ2-3, with D maybe TRBD2 (5 bases). This TCR was recovered from a male donor with early-stage non-small cell lung cancer. Sequencing was performed on lung tumor tissue, taken at surgery. CDR3 nucleotide sequence: TGTGCCTCTAGGACCCACCCTAGCACAGATACGCAGTGTTTT. The encoded protein is CASRTHPSTDTQCF.